A selection of T cell receptor beta chains follows, all from one sample in a study of T cell repertoires in cytomegalovirus infection. A single record per CDR3 protein comes from TCRdb applying MiXCR to the reads. The sample records 150,000 to 200,000 distinct CDR3 sequences, about 15% being singletons. The sequenced sample consisted of PBMCs. These receptors were collected from a human donor in good health (CMV status not recorded). Some clones in this sample may be carry-over from other donors' samples. The CDR3 runs from the conserved cysteine through the conserved F or W. Fields, in order: clone size, D gene, J gene, V gene, CDR3 DNA, CDR3 protein. D genes are given only for firm matches. Clone size appears in some rows only: once, few, many, or a class for an expanded clone.

-	-	TRBJ2-1	TRBV2	TGTGCCAGCAGTCCCAGTTTGGGGAACGCTTACAATGAGCAGTTCTTC	CASSPSLGNAYNEQFF
many	-	TRBJ2-7	TRBV12-3/TRBV12-4	TGTGCCAGCAGCGCCGGGACGGGCCCCTACGAGCAGTACTTC	CASSAGTGPYEQYF
-	-	TRBJ2-1	TRBV6-2/TRBV6-3	TGTGCCAGCACCACAACAGGCGGGATATACAATGAGCAGTTCTTC	CASTTTGGIYNEQFF
many	TRBD2	TRBJ2-1	TRBV11-2	TGTGCCAGCAGCTTTAGCGGGAGTCAATGGATCCACAATGAGCAGTTCTTC	CASSFSGSQWIHNEQFF
many	-	TRBJ1-4	TRBV28	TGTGCCAGCAGTTTCGGCCAGGGCAATGAAAAACTGTTTTTT	CASSFGQGNEKLFF
many	-	TRBJ1-1	TRBV7-8	TGTGCCAGCAGCTTAGTTGCATGGGGGGGCACTGAAGCTTTCTTT	CASSLVAWGGTEAFF
many	-	TRBJ1-1	TRBV7-2	TGTGCCAGCAGCTCAAGGTCAGAGATGAACACTGAAGCTTTCTTT	CASSSRSEMNTEAFF
-	TRBD1	TRBJ2-1	TRBV23-1	TGCGCCAGCAGTCAATCGTGCTTAACAGGGGGTACCTCCTACAATGAGCAGTTCTTC	CASSQSCLTGGTSYNEQFF
many	-	TRBJ2-3	TRBV7-2	TGTGCCAGCAGCTTCGACGGCAGGGAGACAGATACGCAGTATTTT	CASSFDGRETDTQYF
many	-	TRBJ1-5	TRBV7-2	TGTGCCAGCAGCTTAGATGCTAGCAATCAGCCCCAGCATTTT	CASSLDASNQPQHF
-	-	TRBJ1-5	TRBV12-3/TRBV12-4	TGTGCCAGCAGCTCCTCGGGGGGAAGGGGCAATCAGCCCCAGCATTTT	CASSSSGGRGNQPQHF
many	TRBD1	TRBJ2-2	TRBV6-2/TRBV6-3	TGTGCCAGCAGTATTACCTATCCGGACAGGGTCTCCAACACCGGGGAGCTGTTTTTT	CASSITYPDRVSNTGELFF
few	TRBD1	TRBJ2-7	TRBV29-1	TGCAGCGTTGTTCGGGGACAGGGTTCCTACGAGCAGTACTTC	CSVVRGQGSYEQYF
-	TRBD2	TRBJ2-1	TRBV7-8	TGTGCCAGCAGCTTAGGGCGGACTAGCGGGGGGAGGCACAATGAGCAGTTCTTC	CASSLGRTSGGRHNEQFF
-	TRBD1	TRBJ2-7	TRBV7-6	TGTGCCAGCAGCCCTGGACAGGCTCTGGGCTACGAGCAGTACTTC	CASSPGQALGYEQYF
-	-	TRBJ2-1	TRBV6-2/TRBV6-3	TGTGCCAGCAGTTACTCTTCCGGCACGGACAATGAGCAGTTCTTC	CASSYSSGTDNEQFF
many	-	TRBJ1-3	TRBV28	TGTGCCAGCAGCCTATTTAGAGGAAACACCATATATTTT	CASSLFRGNTIYF
many	-	TRBJ2-7	TRBV20-1	TGCAGTGCTAGTCGGGGACTGGGGGTAGGGAGCTACGAGCAGTACTTC	CSASRGLGVGSYEQYF
few	-	TRBJ1-1	TRBV29-1	TGCAGCGGAAGCTCACTTTCTTACCAGGGGCCACCGGCTTTCTTT	CSGSSLSYQGPPAFF
few	-	TRBJ2-3	TRBV28	TGTGCCAGCAGTTTTTCCGGGGTGAGGGGCACAGATACGCAGTATTTT	CASSFSGVRGTDTQYF
few	TRBD1	TRBJ1-4	TRBV9	TGTGCCAGCAGCGCCCGGACAGGCTGGAACGAAAAACTGTTTTTT	CASSARTGWNEKLFF
-	TRBD2	TRBJ2-3	TRBV20-1	TGCAGTGCTAGAGTCGGTAGCGGGGGAACCACAGATACGCAGTATTTT	CSARVGSGGTTDTQYF
many	-	TRBJ2-3	TRBV12-3/TRBV12-4	TGTGCCAGCAGCCTAGGGGAGTACGGGGAGAACACAGATACGCAGTATTTT	CASSLGEYGENTDTQYF
-	-	TRBJ2-7	TRBV7-9	TGTGCCAGCAGCTCCCGGGGGCCCGACGAGCAGTACTTC	CASSSRGPDEQYF
few	-	TRBJ2-3	TRBV6-2/TRBV6-3	TGTGCCTGCCGGGACACCGGCACAGATACGCAGTATTTT	CACRDTGTDTQYF
many	-	TRBJ2-1	TRBV19	TGTGCCAGTAGTATACAGGGCTACTCCTACAATGAGCAGTTCTTC	CASSIQGYSYNEQFF
-	TRBD1	TRBJ1-1	TRBV28	TGTGCCACCTTAGACAGGGTCCGCACTGAAGCTTTCTTT	CATLDRVRTEAFF
-	-	TRBJ2-5	TRBV25-1	TGTGCCAGCAGTGTACCGGGGGAAGAGACCCAGTACTTC	CASSVPGEETQYF
-	-	TRBJ2-2	TRBV20-1	TGCAGTGCTAGGGCACAGAATACCGGGGAGCTGTTTTTT	CSARAQNTGELFF
-	-	TRBJ2-2	TRBV6-1	TGTGCCAGCAGCGATCGGGGTACCCAAGGGTGGATCGGGGAGCTGTTTTTT	CASSDRGTQGWIGELFF
few	-	TRBJ2-7	TRBV6-5	TGTGCCAGCAGTTTCCGGGACGGCTACGAGCAGTACTTC	CASSFRDGYEQYF
-	-	TRBJ2-7	TRBV10-3	TGTGCCATCAGTGATCAACAGGCGATCTCCTACGAGCAGTACTTC	CAISDQQAISYEQYF
many	-	TRBJ2-7	TRBV7-3	TGTGCCAGCAGCCCAGACGGATCCTACGAGCAGTACTTC	CASSPDGSYEQYF
many	-	TRBJ2-3	TRBV5-6	TGTGCCAGCAGCTTTTTACAGGCAGGGAATACAGATACGCAGTATTTT	CASSFLQAGNTDTQYF
few	TRBD1	TRBJ1-4	TRBV12-5	TGTGCTAGTGGTCCGGGGACAGCAATTAATGAAAAACTGTTTTTT	CASGPGTAINEKLFF
few	TRBD1	TRBJ1-5	TRBV7-9	TGTGCCAGCAGCCGTGGACAGGGGACGGATCAGCCCCAGCATTTT	CASSRGQGTDQPQHF